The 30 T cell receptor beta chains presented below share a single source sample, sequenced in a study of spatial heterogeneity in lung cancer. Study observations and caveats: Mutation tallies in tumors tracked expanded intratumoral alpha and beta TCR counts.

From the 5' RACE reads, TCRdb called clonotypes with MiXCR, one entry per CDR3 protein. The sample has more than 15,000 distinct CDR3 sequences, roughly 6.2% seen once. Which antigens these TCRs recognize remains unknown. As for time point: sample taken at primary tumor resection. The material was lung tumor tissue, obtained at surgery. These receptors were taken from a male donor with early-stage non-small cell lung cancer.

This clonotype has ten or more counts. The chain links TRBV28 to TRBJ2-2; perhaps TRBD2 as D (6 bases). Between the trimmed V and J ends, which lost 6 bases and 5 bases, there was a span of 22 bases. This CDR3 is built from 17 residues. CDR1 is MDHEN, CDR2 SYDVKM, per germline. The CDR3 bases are TGTGCCAGCAGACGCGGGACTTCTTCGATAGGGACCGGGGAGCTGTTTTTT. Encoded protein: CASRRGTSSIGTGELFF.

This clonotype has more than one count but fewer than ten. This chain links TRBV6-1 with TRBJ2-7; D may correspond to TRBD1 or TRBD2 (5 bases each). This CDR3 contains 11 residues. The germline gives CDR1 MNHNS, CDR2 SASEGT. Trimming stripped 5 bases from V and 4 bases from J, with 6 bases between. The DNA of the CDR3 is TGTGCCAGCAGTTGGGGGTACGAGCAGTACTTC. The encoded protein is CASSWGYEQYF.

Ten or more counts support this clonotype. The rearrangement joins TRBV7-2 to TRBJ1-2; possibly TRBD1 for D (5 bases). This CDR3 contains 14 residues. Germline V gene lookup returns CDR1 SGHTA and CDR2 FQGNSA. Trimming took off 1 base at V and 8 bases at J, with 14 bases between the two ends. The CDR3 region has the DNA TGTGCCAGCAGCTTAGGCAGGGAATCTCGGGGCTACACCTTC. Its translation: CASSLGRESRGYTF.

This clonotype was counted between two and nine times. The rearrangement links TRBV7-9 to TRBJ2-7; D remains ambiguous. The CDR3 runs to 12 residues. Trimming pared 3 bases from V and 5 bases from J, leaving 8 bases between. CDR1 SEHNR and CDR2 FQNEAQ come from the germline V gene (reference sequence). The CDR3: CASSFLSHEQYF. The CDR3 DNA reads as TGTGCCAGCAGCTTTCTCAGCCACGAGCAGTACTTC.

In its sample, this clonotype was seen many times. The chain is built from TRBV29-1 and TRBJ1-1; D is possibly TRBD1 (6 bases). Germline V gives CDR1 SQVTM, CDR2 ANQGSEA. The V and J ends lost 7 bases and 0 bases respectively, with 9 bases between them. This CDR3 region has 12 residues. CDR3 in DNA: TGCAGCGCGGACAGCCTGAACACTGAAGCTTTCTTT. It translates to CSADSLNTEAFF.

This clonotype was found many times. The DNA of the CDR3 is TGTGCCAGCAGTTTAACTTGGAGACAGGGAGTAAAGTCACCCCTCCACTTT. Translated: CASSLTWRQGVKSPLHF. This chain connects TRBV27 to TRBJ1-6; TRBD1 agrees at 7 bases. This CDR3 comprises 17 residues. With 2 bases clipped from V and 10 bases from J, the junction kept 14 bases outside the gene matches. The germline V gene has CDR1 MNHEY and CDR2 SMNVEV (reference sequence).

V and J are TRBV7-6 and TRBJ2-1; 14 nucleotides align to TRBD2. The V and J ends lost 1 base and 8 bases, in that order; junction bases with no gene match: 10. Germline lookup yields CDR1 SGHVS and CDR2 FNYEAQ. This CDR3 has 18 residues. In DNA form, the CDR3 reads TGTGCCAGCAGCTTAGGGATCAATCCGGGACTAGCGGGGGATGAGCAGTTCTTC. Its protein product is CASSLGINPGLAGDEQFF.

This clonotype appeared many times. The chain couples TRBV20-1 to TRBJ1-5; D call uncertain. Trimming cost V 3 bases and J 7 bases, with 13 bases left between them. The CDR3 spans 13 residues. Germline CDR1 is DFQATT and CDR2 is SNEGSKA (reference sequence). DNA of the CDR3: TGCAGTGCTAGGTTAACCCCAAGGCAGCCCCAGCATTTT. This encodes CSARLTPRQPQHF.

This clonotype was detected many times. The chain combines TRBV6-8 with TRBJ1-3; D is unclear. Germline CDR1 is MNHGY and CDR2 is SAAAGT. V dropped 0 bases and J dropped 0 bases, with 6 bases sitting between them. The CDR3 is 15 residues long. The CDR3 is CASSYSTNSGNTIYF. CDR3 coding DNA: TGTGCCAGCAGTTACTCGACAAACTCTGGAAACACCATATATTTT.

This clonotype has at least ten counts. CDR3 sequence reads: CASSLGQGASGYTF. The CDR3 region has the DNA TGTGCCAGCAGCTTAGGGCAGGGGGCGAGTGGCTACACCTTC. This chain links TRBV7-2 with TRBJ1-2, with TRBD1 matching over 8 bases. The germline CDR1 and CDR2 sequences are SGHTA and FQGNSA. J gave up 7 bases and V 1 base, and 5 bases lay outside the gene matches. This CDR3 spans 14 amino acids.

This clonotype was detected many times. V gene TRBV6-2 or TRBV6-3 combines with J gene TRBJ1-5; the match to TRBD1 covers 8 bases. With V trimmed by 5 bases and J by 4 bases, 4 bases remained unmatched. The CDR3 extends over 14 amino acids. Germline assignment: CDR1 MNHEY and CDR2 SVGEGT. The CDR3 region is CASSKQGGNQPQHF. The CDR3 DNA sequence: TGTGCCAGCAGTAAACAGGGGGGGAATCAGCCCCAGCATTTT.

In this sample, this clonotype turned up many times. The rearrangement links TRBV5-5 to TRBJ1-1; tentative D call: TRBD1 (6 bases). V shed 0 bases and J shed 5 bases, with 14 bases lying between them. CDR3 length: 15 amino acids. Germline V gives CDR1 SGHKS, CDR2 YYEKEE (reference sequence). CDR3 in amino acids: CASSLATAQGTEAFF. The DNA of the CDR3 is TGTGCCAGCAGCTTGGCTACAGCCCAGGGGACTGAAGCTTTCTTT.

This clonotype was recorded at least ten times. This CDR3 is CSASLTSTDTQYF. In nucleotides, the CDR3 is TGCAGTGCGTCCCTAACTAGCACAGATACGCAGTATTTT. The J gene is TRBJ2-3, the V gene TRBV20-1, with D hard to call. Trimming removed 6 bases at V and 0 bases at J, with 10 bases between. The CDR3 is 13 amino acids. Germline CDR1 and CDR2: DFQATT and SNEGSKA (reference sequence).

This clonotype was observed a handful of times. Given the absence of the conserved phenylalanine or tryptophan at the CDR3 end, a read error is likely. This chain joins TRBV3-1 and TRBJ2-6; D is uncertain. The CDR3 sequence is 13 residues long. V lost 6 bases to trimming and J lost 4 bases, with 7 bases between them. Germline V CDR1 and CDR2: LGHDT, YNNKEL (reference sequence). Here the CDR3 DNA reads TGTGCCAGCAGACGAGCCGGGGCCAACGTCCTGACTTCC. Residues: CASRRAGANVLTS.

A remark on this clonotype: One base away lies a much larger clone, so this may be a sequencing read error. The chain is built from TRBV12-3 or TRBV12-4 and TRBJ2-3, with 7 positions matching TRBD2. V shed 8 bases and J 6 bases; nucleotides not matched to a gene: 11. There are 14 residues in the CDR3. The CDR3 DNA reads TGTGCCAGCGGTCTAGCGTGGGGGGGGGATACGCAGTATTTT. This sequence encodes CASGLAWGGDTQYF.

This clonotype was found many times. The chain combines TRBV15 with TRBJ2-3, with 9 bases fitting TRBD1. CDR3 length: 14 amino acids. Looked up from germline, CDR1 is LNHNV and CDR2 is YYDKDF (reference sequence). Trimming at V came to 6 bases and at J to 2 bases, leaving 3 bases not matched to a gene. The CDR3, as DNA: TGTGCCACCAGAACAGGGGGCCTCACAGATACGCAGTATTTT. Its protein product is CATRTGGLTDTQYF.

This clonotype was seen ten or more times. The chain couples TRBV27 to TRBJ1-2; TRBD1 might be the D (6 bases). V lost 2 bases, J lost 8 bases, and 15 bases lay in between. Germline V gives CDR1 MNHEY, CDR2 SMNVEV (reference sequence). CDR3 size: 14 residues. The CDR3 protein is CASSLRAGASGYTF. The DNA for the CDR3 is TGTGCCAGCAGTTTACGTGCGGGGGCGAGCGGCTACACCTTC.

The CDR3 spells CSARQTGTGKRNEKLFF. CDR3 bases: TGCAGTGCTAGACAGACCGGGACAGGGAAACGAAATGAAAAACTGTTTTTT. The gene calls are TRBV20-1 and TRBJ1-4, with 9 bases matching TRBD1. The germline gives CDR1 DFQATT, CDR2 SNEGSKA (reference sequence). Trimming removed 2 bases from V and 5 bases from J; junction bases left unmatched: 12. The CDR3 extends over 17 amino acids.

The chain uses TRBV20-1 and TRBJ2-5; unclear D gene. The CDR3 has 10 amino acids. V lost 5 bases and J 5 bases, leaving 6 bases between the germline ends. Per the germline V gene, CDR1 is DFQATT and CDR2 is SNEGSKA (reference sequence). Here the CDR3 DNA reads TGCAGTGCTGAGTGGGAGACCCAGTACTTC. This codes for CSAEWETQYF.

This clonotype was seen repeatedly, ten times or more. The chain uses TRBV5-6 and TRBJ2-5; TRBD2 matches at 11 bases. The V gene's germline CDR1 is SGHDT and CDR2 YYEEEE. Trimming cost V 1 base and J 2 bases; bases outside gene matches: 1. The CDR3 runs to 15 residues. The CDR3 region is CASSLTSGGQETQYF. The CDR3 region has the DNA TGTGCCAGCAGCTTGACTAGCGGGGGACAAGAGACCCAGTACTTC. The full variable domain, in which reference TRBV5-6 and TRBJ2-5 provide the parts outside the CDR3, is DAGVTQSPTHLIKTRGQQVTLRCSPKSGHDTVSWYQQALGQGPQFIFQYYEEEERQRGNFPDRFSGHQFPNYSSELNVNALLLGDSALYLCASSLTSGGQETQYFGPGTRLLVL.

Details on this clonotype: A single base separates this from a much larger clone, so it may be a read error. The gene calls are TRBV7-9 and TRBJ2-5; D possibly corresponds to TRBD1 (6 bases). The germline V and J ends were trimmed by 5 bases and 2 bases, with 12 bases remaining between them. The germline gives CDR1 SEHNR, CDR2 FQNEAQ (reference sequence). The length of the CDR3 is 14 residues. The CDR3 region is CASSKDSLQETQYF. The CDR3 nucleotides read TGTGCCAGCAGCAAGGACAGCTTACAAGAGACCCAGTACTTC.

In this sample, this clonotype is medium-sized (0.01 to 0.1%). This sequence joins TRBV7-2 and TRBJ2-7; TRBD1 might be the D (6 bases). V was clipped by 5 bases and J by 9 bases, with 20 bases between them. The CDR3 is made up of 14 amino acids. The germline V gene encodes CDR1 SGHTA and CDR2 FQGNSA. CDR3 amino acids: CASSIPGTPYLQYF. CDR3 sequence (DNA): TGTGCCAGCAGCATCCCCGGGACACCCTACTTGCAGTACTTC.

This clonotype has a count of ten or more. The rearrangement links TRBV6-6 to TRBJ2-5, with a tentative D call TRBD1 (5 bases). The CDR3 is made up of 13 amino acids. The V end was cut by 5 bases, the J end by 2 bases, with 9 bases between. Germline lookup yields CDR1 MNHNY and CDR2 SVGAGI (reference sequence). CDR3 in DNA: TGTGCCAGCAGTCAGGGTTTACAAGAGACCCAGTACTTC. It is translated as CASSQGLQETQYF.

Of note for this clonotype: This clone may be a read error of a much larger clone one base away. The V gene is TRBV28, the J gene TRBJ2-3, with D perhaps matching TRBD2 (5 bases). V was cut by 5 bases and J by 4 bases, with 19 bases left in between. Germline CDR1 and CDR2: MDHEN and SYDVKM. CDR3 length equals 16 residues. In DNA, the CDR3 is TGTGCCAGCAGTCCCCCCCGGGGTGCCAGAGCAGATACGCAGTATTTT. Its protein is CASSPPRGARADTQYF.

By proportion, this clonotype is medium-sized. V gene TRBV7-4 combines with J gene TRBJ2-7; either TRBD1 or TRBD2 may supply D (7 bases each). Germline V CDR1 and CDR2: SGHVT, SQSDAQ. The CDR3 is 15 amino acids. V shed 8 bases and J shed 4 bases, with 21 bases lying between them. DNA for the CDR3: TGTGCCAGCGCTGGGCAGGGGGAGGGTCGGTACGAGCAGTACTTC. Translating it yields CASAGQGEGRYEQYF.

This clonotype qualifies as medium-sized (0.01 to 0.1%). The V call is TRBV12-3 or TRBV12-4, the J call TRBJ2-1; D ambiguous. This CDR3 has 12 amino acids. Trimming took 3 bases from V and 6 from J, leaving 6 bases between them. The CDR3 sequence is CASSFTPNEQFF. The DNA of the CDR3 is TGTGCCAGCAGTTTTACCCCCAATGAGCAGTTCTTC.

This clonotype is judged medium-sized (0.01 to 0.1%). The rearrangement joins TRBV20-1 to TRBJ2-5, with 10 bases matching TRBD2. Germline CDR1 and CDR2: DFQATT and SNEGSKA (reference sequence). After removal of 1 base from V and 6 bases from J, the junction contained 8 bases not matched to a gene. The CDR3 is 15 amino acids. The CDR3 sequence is CSARGSGRALKTQYF. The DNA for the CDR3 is TGCAGTGCTAGAGGCAGCGGGAGGGCCTTGAAGACCCAGTACTTC.

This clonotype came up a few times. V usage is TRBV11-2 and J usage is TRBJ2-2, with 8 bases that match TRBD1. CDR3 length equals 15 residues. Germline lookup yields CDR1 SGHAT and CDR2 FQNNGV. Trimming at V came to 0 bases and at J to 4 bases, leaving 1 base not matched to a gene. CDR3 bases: TGTGCCAGCAGCTTAGATCAGGGGGCCACCGGGGAGCTGTTTTTT. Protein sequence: CASSLDQGATGELFF. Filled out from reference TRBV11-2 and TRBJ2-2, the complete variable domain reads EAGVAQSPRYKIIEKRQSVAFWCNPISGHATLYWYQQILGQGPKLLIQFQNNGVVDDSQLPKDRFSAERLKGVDSTLKIQPAKLEDSAVYLCASSLDQGATGELFFGEGSRLTVL.

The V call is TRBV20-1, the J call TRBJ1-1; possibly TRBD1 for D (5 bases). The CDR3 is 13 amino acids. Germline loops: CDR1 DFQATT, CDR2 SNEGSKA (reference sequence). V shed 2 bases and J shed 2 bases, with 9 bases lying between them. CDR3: CSARLRANTEAFF. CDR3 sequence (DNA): TGCAGTGCTAGACTCAGGGCAAACACTGAAGCTTTCTTT.

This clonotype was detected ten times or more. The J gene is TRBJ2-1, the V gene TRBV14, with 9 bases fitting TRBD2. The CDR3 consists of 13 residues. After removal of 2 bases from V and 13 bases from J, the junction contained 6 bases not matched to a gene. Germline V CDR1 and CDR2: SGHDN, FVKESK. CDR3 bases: TGTGCCAGCAGCCAATTTAGCGGGGGCATCCAGTTCTTC. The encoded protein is CASSQFSGGIQFF.